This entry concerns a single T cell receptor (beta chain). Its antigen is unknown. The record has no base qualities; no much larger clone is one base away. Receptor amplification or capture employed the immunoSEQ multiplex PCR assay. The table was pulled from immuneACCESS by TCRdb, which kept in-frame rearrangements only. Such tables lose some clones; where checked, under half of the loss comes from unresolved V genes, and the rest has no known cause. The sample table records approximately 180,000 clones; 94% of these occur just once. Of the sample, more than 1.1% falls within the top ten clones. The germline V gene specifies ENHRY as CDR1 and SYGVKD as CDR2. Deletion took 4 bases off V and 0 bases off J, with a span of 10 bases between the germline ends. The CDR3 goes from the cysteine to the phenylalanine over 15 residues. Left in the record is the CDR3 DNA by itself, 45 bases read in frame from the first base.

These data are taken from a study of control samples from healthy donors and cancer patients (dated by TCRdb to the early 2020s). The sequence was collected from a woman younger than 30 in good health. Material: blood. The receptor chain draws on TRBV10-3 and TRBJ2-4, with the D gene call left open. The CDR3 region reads CAISGGTVAKNIQYF. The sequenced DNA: TGTGCCATCAGTGGAGGTACGGTAGCCAAAAACATTCAGTACTTC.